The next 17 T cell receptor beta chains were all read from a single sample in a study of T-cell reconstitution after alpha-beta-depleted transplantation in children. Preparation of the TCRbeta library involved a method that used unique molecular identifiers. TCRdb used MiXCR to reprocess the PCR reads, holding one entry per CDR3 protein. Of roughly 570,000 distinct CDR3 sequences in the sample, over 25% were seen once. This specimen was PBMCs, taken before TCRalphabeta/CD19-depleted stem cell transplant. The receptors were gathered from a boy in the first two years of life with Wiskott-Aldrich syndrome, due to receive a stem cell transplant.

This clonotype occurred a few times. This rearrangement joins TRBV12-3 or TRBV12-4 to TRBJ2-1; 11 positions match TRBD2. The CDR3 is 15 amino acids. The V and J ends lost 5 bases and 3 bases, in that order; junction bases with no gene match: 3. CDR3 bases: TGTGCCAGCAGTCTTAGCGGGGGGGGCTACAATGAGCAGTTCTTC. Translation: CASSLSGGGYNEQFF.

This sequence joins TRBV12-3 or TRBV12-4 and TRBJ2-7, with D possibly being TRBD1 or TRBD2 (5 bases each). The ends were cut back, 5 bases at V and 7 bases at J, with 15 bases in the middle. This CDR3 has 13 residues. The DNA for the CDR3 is TGTGCCAGCAGTCCACTCCCGAGGGGAGAGCAGTACTTC. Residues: CASSPLPRGEQYF.

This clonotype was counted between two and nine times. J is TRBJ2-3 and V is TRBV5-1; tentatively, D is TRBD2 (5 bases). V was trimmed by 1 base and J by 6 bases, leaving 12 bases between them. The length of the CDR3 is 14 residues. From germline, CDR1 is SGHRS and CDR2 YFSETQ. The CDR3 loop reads CASSLTGSRDTQYF. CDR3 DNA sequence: TGCGCCAGCAGCTTGACGGGGTCACGGGATACGCAGTATTTT.

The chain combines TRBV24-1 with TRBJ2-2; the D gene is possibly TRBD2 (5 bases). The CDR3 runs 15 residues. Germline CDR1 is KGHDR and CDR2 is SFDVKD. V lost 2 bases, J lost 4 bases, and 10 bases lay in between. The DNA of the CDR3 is TGTGCCACCAGTGATTCTGGGGAGACCACCGGGGAGCTGTTTTTT. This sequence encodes CATSDSGETTGELFF.

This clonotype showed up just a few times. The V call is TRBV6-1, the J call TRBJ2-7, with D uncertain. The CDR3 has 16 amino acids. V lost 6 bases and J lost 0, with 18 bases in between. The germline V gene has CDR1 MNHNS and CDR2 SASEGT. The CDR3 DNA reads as TGTGCCAGCAGCTCCTTCGCAGGTCGAAGCTCCTACGAGCAGTACTTC. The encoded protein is CASSSFAGRSSYEQYF.

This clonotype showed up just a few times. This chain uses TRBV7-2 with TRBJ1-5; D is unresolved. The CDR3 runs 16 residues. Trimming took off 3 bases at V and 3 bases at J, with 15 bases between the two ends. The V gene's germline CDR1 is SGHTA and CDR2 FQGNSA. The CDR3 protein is CASSFTAAPNNQPQHF. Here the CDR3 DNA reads TGTGCCAGCAGCTTTACGGCCGCCCCTAACAATCAGCCCCAGCATTTT.

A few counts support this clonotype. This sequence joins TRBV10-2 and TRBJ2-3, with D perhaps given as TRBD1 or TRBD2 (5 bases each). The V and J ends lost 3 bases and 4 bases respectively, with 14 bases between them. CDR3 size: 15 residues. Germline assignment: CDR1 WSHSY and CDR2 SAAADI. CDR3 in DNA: TGCGCCAGCAGTGATGGGGGACGTTGGGCAGATACGCAGTATTTT. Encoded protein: CASSDGGRWADTQYF.

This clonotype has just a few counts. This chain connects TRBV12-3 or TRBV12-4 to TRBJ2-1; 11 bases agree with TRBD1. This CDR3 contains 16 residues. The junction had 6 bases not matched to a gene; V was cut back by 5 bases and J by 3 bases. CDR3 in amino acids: CASSPGTGGFYNEQFF. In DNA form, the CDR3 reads TGTGCCAGCAGTCCGGGGACAGGGGGTTTCTACAATGAGCAGTTCTTC.

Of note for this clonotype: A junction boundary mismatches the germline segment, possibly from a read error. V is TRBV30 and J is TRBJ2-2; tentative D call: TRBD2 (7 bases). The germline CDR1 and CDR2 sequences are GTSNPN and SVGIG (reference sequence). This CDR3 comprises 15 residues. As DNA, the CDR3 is TGTGCCGGGAGCCCGGGGGGCTGGTACACCGGGGAGCTGTTTTTT. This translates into CAGSPGGWYTGELFF.

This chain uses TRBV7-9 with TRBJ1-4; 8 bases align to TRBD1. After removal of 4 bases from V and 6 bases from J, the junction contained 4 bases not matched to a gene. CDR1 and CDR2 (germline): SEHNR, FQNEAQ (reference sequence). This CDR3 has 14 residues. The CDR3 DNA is TGTGCCAGCAGCTCCAGGGGGCCGGATGAAAAACTGTTTTTT. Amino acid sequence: CASSSRGPDEKLFF.

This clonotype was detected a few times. CDR3 in amino acids: CASSFSLAGARETQYF. CDR3 DNA sequence: TGTGCCAGCAGTTTTAGCCTAGCGGGAGCTAGGGAGACCCAGTACTTC. The chain links TRBV28 to TRBJ2-5; 10 bases match TRBD2. The CDR3 is made up of 16 amino acids. The V segment lost 3 bases and the J segment 5 bases; nucleotides outside the gene matches: 9. Germline CDR1 MDHEN, CDR2 SYDVKM.

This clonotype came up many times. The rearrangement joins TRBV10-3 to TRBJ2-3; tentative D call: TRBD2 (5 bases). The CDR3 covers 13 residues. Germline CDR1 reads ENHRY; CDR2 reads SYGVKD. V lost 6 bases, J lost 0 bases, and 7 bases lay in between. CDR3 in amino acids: CAIRDFSTDTQYF. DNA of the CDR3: TGTGCCATCAGGGACTTCAGCACAGATACGCAGTATTTT.

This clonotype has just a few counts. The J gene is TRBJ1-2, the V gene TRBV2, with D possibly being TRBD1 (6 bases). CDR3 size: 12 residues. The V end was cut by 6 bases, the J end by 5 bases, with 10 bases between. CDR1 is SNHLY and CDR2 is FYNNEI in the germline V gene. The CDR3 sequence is CASSVQGYGYTF. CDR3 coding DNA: TGTGCCAGCAGCGTACAGGGTTATGGCTACACCTTC.

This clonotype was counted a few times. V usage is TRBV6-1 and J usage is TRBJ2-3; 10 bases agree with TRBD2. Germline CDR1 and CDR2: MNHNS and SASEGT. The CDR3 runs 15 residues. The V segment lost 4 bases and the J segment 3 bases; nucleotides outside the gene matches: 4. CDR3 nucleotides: TGTGCCAGCAGTGTCGTAGCGGGAGGAACAGATACGCAGTATTTT. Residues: CASSVVAGGTDTQYF.

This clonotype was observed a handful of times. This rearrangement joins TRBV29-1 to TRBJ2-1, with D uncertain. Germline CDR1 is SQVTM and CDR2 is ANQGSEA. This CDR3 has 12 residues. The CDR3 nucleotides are TGCAGGTACTTTGGGCCAGGCAATGAGCAGTTCTTC. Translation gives CRYFGPGNEQFF.

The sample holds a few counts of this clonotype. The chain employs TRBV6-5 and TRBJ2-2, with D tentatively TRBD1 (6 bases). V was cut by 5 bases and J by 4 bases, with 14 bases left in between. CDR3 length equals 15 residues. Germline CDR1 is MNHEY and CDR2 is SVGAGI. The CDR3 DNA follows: TGTGCCAGCAGTCACCCGGGACAAGGCACCGGGGAGCTGTTTTTT. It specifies CASSHPGQGTGELFF.

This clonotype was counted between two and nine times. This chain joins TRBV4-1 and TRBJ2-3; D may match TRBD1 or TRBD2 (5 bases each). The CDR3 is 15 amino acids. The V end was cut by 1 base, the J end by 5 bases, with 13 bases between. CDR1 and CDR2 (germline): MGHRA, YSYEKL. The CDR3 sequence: CASSQVWGTRDTQYF. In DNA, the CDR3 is TGCGCCAGCAGCCAAGTTTGGGGGACCCGAGATACGCAGTATTTT.